This TCR beta chain is drawn from a study of T cell repertoires in cytomegalovirus infection. Whole-study context: Public TCR beta signatures provided an indication of both CMV infection and a matching HLA type.

This clonotype has a count of ten or more. Its antigen is undetermined. Via MiXCR, TCRdb re-called the reads, giving one row per CDR3 protein. The sample lists under 200,000 distinct CDR3 sequences, less than 9.5% occurring once. Per the germline V gene, CDR1 is SGHVS and CDR2 is FNYEAQ. The CDR3 spans 16 residues. With 4 bases clipped from V and 3 bases from J, the junction kept 6 bases outside the gene matches. Overall study findings and caveats: Carriers of CMV and the relevant HLA type were discriminated by public TCR beta frequency.

The sequence was collected from a human donor in good health (CMV status not recorded). Some clones in this sample may be carry-over from other donors' samples. Sequencing was performed on PBMCs. The rearrangement joins TRBV7-6 to TRBJ1-3; 10 positions match TRBD1. CDR3 protein: CASSWDRGVSGNTIYF. The CDR3 DNA reads as TGTGCCAGCAGCTGGGACAGGGGAGTGAGTGGAAACACCATATATTTT. Supplemented by reference TRBV7-6 and TRBJ1-3, the full variable domain reads GAGVSQSPRYKVTKRGQDVALRCDPISGHVSLYWYRQALGQGPEFLTYFNYEAQQDKSGLPNDRFSAERPEGSISTLTIQRTEQRDSAMYRCASSWDRGVSGNTIYFGEGSWLTVV.